These T cell receptor beta chains were read from a single sample in a study of PD-L1 blockade in urothelial cancer. Profiling relied on immunoSEQ multiplex PCR, and the TCRdb table lists in-frame clones only, not all of them. The sample holds about 29,000 clones; approximately 81% are singletons and the top ten take around 3%. This specimen was PBMCs, taken around atezolizumab (anti-PD-L1) treatment. The source is a man between 65 and 85 years old with urothelial cancer. Both conserved end residues are part of each CDR3. A D gene is named only where the DNA matches it firmly. The size field is filled for only some rows; it gives once, few, many or a size class.

TRBD1 | TRBJ2-3 | TRBV6-1 | NA | TGTGCCAGCAGGCCCGGGACAGCCCTCACAGATACGCAGTATTTT | CASRPGTALTDTQYF
TRBD1 | TRBJ2-7 | TRBV9 | NA | TGTGCCAGCAGCTCCGGAGGGACAGGGGACGAGCAGTACTTC | CASSSGGTGDEQYF
NA | TRBJ1-1 | TRBV5-1 | NA | TGCGCCAGCACCTTTTCAGGGGAGAACACTGAAGCTTTCTTT | CASTFSGENTEAFF
NA | TRBJ2-5 | TRBV6-6 | NA | TGTGCCAGCAGCAATCCCGGGGTCCAAGAGACCCAGTACTTC | CASSNPGVQETQYF
NA | TRBJ1-2 | TRBV6-1 | NA | TGTGCCAGCAGTGAAAAATTCCTTGGACAGTTGGGTGGCTACACCTTC | CASSEKFLGQLGGYTF
TRBD2 | TRBJ2-6 | TRBV2 | NA | TGTGCCAGCAGGGGGGGCCTAGCGGGAGCCAACTCTGGGGCCAACGTCCTGACTTTC | CASRGGLAGANSGANVLTF
NA | TRBJ2-3 | TRBV28 | NA | TGTGCCAGCAGTACTACTCGTTCGGGCACAGATACGCAGTATTTT | CASSTTRSGTDTQYF
NA | TRBJ2-1 | TRBV4-2 | NA | TGTGCCAGCAGCCAAGGCGGGACAGAAAAATTCTACAATGAGCAGTTCTTC | CASSQGGTEKFYNEQFF
TRBD1 | TRBJ2-3 | TRBV9 | NA | TGTGCCAGCAGCAGGGGGCCCGGCACAGATACGCAGTATTTT | CASSRGPGTDTQYF
TRBD1 | TRBJ2-3 | TRBV6-1 | NA | TGTGCCAGCAGTGTAGGGACAGGGGATACGGGTGATACGCAGTATTTT | CASSVGTGDTGDTQYF
NA | TRBJ2-4 | TRBV7-3 | NA | TGTGCCAGCAGCCGATTAGGGGGGGGCATTCAGTACTTC | CASSRLGGGIQYF
TRBD2 | TRBJ2-1 | TRBV7-9 | NA | TGTGCCAGCAGCATAACTCTAGCGGCTACCTACAATGAGCAGTTCTTC | CASSITLAATYNEQFF
NA | TRBJ1-2 | TRBV7-2 | NA | TGTGCCAGCAGCTTATCCGAGGGTATGCGTGGCTACACCTTC | CASSLSEGMRGYTF
NA | TRBJ2-7 | TRBV30 | NA | TGTGCCTGGAGTGTACCAGAGTGTCCGGGAGTGGGGGACTTC | CAWSVPECPGVGDF
TRBD1 | TRBJ2-7 | TRBV5-1 | medium-sized | TGCGCCAGCAGCGCATTACTGACAGGGGGCGAGCAGTACTTC | CASSALLTGGEQYF
NA | TRBJ2-3 | TRBV6-7 | NA | TGTGCCAGCAGTTACGAGTCTGGAGATACGCAGTATTTT | CASSYESGDTQYF
NA | TRBJ1-2 | TRBV5-5 | NA | TGTGCCAGCAGCTTGGACAGCCATGGCTACACCTTC | CASSLDSHGYTF
NA | TRBJ2-2 | TRBV7-6 | NA | TGTGCCATCCAGAACACCGGGGAGCTGTTTTTT | CAIQNTGELFF
NA | TRBJ2-5 | TRBV19 | NA | TGTGCCAGTAGTGCCCCGGGAGTCCAAGAGACCCAGTACTTC | CASSAPGVQETQYF
TRBD1 | TRBJ1-5 | TRBV27 | NA | TGTGCCAGCAGTTCCAACAGGGGTTCTCAGCCCCAGCATTTT | CASSSNRGSQPQHF
NA | TRBJ2-1 | TRBV6-5 | once | TGTGCCACGGCCCTACGGACTGTCTCCAAGCAGTTCTTC | CATALRTVSKQFF
NA | TRBJ1-2 | TRBV28 | NA | TGTGCCAGCAGTCCACCGGGACTCCCACAGAGCTATGGCTACACCTTC | CASSPPGLPQSYGYTF
NA | TRBJ2-2 | TRBV5-1 | NA | TGCGCCAGCAGTCCCCGAGGAGGCGGGGGCCACACCGGGGAGCTGTTTTTT | CASSPRGGGGHTGELFF
NA | TRBJ2-1 | TRBV4-3 | NA | TGCGCCAGCAGCCAAAGTTACAACAATGAGCAGTTCTTC | CASSQSYNNEQFF
NA | TRBJ1-5 | TRBV19 | NA | TGTGCCAGTAGAAGGGAGCTTGGACAGCCCCAGCATTTT | CASRRELGQPQHF
NA | TRBJ2-2 | TRBV28 | NA | TGTGCCAGCAGTTTATCGCGGAACACCGGGGAGCTGTTTTTT | CASSLSRNTGELFF
TRBD1 | TRBJ1-1 | TRBV18 | few | TGTGCCAGCTCTCCTACAGGGGGCAGCACTGAAGCTTTCTTT | CASSPTGGSTEAFF
NA | TRBJ1-2 | TRBV28 | NA | TGTGCCAGCAGAATCGTCAACTATGGCTACACCTTC | CASRIVNYGYTF
NA | TRBJ1-5 | TRBV5-4 | few | TGTGCCACCGGATCAGGGGTTGGGATCCAGCCCCAGCATTTT | CATGSGVGIQPQHF
TRBD2 | TRBJ2-5 | TRBV10-1 | NA | TGCGCCAGCAGCCTTAGCGGGAGGATGGAGACCCAGTACTTC | CASSLSGRMETQYF
NA | TRBJ1-1 | TRBV5-6 | NA | TGTGCCAGCAGCTTGGTCAGGACAGAGTTGAACACTGAAGCTTTCTTT | CASSLVRTELNTEAFF
TRBD1 | TRBJ1-1 | TRBV18 | NA | TGTGCCAGCGTTCAGACAGGGGGTATCACTGAAGCTTTCTTT | CASVQTGGITEAFF
TRBD1 | TRBJ1-4 | TRBV7-8 | NA | TGTGCCAGCAGCTTAGCAAGATGGCAGGGGGCGTTGACAACTAATGAAAAACTGTTTTTT | CASSLARWQGALTTNEKLFF
TRBD1 | TRBJ2-7 | TRBV11-2 | NA | TGTGCCAGCAGCTTAAATAGTACAGGGGTTGGCGAGCAGTACTTC | CASSLNSTGVGEQYF
NA | TRBJ2-3 | TRBV5-1 | few | TGCGCCAGCAGCTTCACAGGAAAAGCTACGCAGTATTTT | CASSFTGKATQYF
TRBD2 | TRBJ2-1 | TRBV14 | NA | TGTGCCAGCAGCCAAGTCCGGGGGGGCCGGTATGAGCAGTTCTTC | CASSQVRGGRYEQFF
TRBD1 | TRBJ1-3 | TRBV15 | NA | TGTGCCACCAGCACCCAGGGGGTGGTTGGAAACACCATATATTTT | CATSTQGVVGNTIYF
NA | TRBJ1-2 | TRBV6-6 | NA | TGTGCCACCTCAGGGGACTATGGCTACACCTTC | CATSGDYGYTF
NA | TRBJ1-6 | TRBV18 | NA | TGTGCCAGCTCCCAGGCGGGGCACGGGAATTCACCCCTCCACTTT | CASSQAGHGNSPLHF
NA | TRBJ1-5 | TRBV27 | NA | TGTGCCAGCAGTTTATCGCGGGGGACATTCGCCCATCAGCCCCAGCATTTT | CASSLSRGTFAHQPQHF
NA | TRBJ1-2 | TRBV7-2 | NA | TGTGCCAGCGCCCCGAGGAGCTATGGCTACACCTTC | CASAPRSYGYTF
TRBD1 | TRBJ1-1 | TRBV5-1 | few | TGCGCCAGCAGCTTGGAGGGGACAGCCCTTAACACTGAAGCTTTCTTT | CASSLEGTALNTEAFF
TRBD2 | TRBJ2-7 | TRBV18 | NA | TGTGCCAGCTCACCGGCCGGGACTAGCGGGAGCCGCAACGAGCAGTACTTC | CASSPAGTSGSRNEQYF
NA | TRBJ1-4 | TRBV7-2 | NA | TGTGCCAGCAGCTTTGACGGACAGAGTAATGAAAAACTGTTTTTT | CASSFDGQSNEKLFF
NA | TRBJ1-5 | TRBV28 | NA | TGTGCCAGCAGTGGAAGACCCCTTACAGCTTCAAATGGTCAGCCCCAGCATTTT | CASSGRPLTASNGQPQHF
TRBD2 | TRBJ2-5 | TRBV5-1 | few | TGCGCCAGCAGCTTGGGGGAGGGGAAGTTCGGGACCCAGTACTTC | CASSLGEGKFGTQYF
TRBD2 | TRBJ2-7 | TRBV5-4 | NA | TGTGCCAGCAGCTCCCCCCCAGCGGGAGGCTTCTACGAGCAGTACTTC | CASSSPPAGGFYEQYF
NA | TRBJ2-7 | TRBV28 | NA | TGTGCCAGCAGTTTGGGGGGTGGCTACGAGCAGTACTTC | CASSLGGGYEQYF
TRBD2 | TRBJ2-7 | TRBV27 | once | TGTGCCAGCGGCCTCGGGGGACTAGCGGAATCCGAGCAGTACTTC | CASGLGGLAESEQYF
NA | TRBJ1-1 | TRBV6-5 | NA | TGTGCCAGCAGCACTATAGGGGCCATGAACACTGAAGCTTTCTTT | CASSTIGAMNTEAFF
NA | TRBJ2-1 | TRBV2 | NA | TGTGCCAGCAGTCTCCTGATGGACAAGGGAAAGCAGTTCTTC | CASSLLMDKGKQFF
TRBD2 | TRBJ2-7 | TRBV7-2 | NA | TGTGCCAGCAGCTTCGCCGCGGGACTAGCGGGAGTCGAGCAGTACTTC | CASSFAAGLAGVEQYF
NA | TRBJ1-1 | TRBV7-9 | NA | TGTGCCAGCAGCCGGACTTTTGAAGCTTTCTTT | CASSRTFEAFF
NA | TRBJ1-2 | TRBV28 | NA | TGTGCCAGCAAACCCTCTGGGGGGTTATATGGCTACACCTTC | CASKPSGGLYGYTF
NA | TRBJ1-3 | TRBV10-3 | NA | TGTGCCATCGGGGGGGCGGACTACTCTGGAAACACCATATATTTT | CAIGGADYSGNTIYF
TRBD1 | TRBJ2-3 | TRBV10-3 | NA | TGTGCCACAAAACAGGGGCCGTCAGCCACTAGCACAGATACGCAGTATTTT | CATKQGPSATSTDTQYF
TRBD1 | TRBJ1-5 | TRBV19 | few | TGTGCCAGTGATCCCGGACAGGGGGTCAGTCAGCCCCAGCATTTT | CASDPGQGVSQPQHF